The present T cell receptor beta chain was sequenced within a study of cytotoxic CD8 clonotypes in ibrutinib-treated CLL. A remark on this clone: Its antigen is still unknown.

Sequencing was designed to attain a depth spanning 1 in 200,000 to 1 in 1 million T cells. Some clones are missing from TCRdb's copy, which holds only in-frame ones; the method was immunoSEQ multiplex PCR. The table shows about 200,000 clones, with 60% to 80% occurring only once. Germline CDR1 and CDR2: PRHDT and FYEKMQ (reference sequence). Trimming removed 5 bases from V and 4 bases from J; junction bases left unmatched: 7. The CDR3 consists of 14 residues. Study observations and caveats: Baseline clonality, above age-matched healthy donor levels, tracked circulating CD8+ T-cell counts. Contraction or stability on treatment was seen for public clonotypes, which were uncommon.

This sequence joins TRBV13 and TRBJ2-7, with 8 positions matching TRBD1. Sequencing was performed on PBMCs, taken after 12 months of ibrutinib treatment. The receptor was isolated from a human donor with chronic lymphocytic leukemia. The CDR3 reads CASSGQGQQYEQYF. The CDR3 DNA follows: TGTGCCAGCAGCGGACAGGGCCAACAGTACGAGCAGTACTTC.